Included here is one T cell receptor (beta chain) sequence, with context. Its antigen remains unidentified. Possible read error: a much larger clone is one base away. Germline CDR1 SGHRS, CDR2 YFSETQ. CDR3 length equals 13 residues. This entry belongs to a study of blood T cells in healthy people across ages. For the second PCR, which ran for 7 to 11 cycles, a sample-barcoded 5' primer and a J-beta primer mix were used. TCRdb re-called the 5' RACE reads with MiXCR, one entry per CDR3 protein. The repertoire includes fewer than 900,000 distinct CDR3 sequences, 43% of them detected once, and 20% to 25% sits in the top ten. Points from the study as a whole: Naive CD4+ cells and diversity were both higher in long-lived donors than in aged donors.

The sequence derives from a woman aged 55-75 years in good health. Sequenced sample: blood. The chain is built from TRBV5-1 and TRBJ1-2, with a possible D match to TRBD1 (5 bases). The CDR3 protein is CAGSPTANYGYTF. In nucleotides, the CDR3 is TGCGCCGGCAGCCCGACAGCTAACTATGGCTACACCTTC.